The 10 T cell receptor beta chains reported below all come from one sample, sequenced in a study of blood T cell repertoires in COVID-19. Method: immunoSEQ multiplex PCR; TCRdb's copy keeps in-frame clones and lacks some. The sample consists of approximately 81,000 clones, approximately 82% of them appearing once. Material: peripheral blood. The source of these receptors is a human donor in a cohort sampled during active COVID-19.

CDR3 region: CASSYSRDQPQHF. The DNA of the CDR3 is TGTGCCAGCAGTTACTCCCGTGATCAGCCCCAGCATTTT. The V and J genes are TRBV6-2 or TRBV6-3 and TRBJ1-5; D is unclear. Germline V CDR1 and CDR2: MNHEY, SVGEGT. The CDR3 covers 13 residues. The V end lost 0 bases, the J end lost 5 bases, and 5 bases lay between the germline ends.

This chain connects TRBV3-1 (or the pseudogene TRBV3-2) to TRBJ2-1; 11 bases line up with TRBD1. This CDR3 region has 16 residues. Germline V gene lookup returns CDR1 LGHDT and CDR2 YNNKEL (reference sequence). V lost 3 bases, J lost 7 bases, and 8 bases stayed unmatched. CDR3 DNA: TGTGCCAGCAGCCAGGGCAGGACAGGGGGCTGGAATGAGCAGTTCTTC. As protein: CASSQGRTGGWNEQFF.

There are a few counts of this clone. The V and J genes are TRBV5-6 and TRBJ1-2; perhaps TRBD1 as D (6 bases). The CDR3 is 15 amino acids. V lost 4 bases to trimming and J lost 7 bases, with 20 bases between them. Per germline, CDR1 SGHDT and CDR2 YYEEEE. The CDR3 DNA reads TGTGCCAGCAGCCCAGAGAGGGGAGGGGGTTTTGGCTACACCTTC. Protein: CASSPERGGGFGYTF.

The V call is TRBV5-4, the J call TRBJ2-7; TRBD1 matches 9 bases. The J segment lost 4 bases and the V segment lost 4 bases, leaving 6 bases of the junction unmatched. There are 14 residues in the CDR3. The germline V gene has CDR1 SGHNT and CDR2 YYREEE (reference sequence). CDR3 loop: CASSKGDRVYEQYF. CDR3 DNA: TGTGCCAGCAGCAAGGGGGACAGGGTTTACGAGCAGTACTTC.

In regard to this clone: One end of the junction varies from germline; a read error may be responsible. CDR3 residues: CASSEGAGGTDTQYF. The CDR3 coding sequence is TGTGCTAGCAGCGAGGGAGCGGGGGGCACAGATACGCAGTATTTT. This chain links TRBV7-7 with TRBJ2-3; 8 bases are shared with TRBD2. CDR1 is SSHAT, CDR2 FNYEAQ, per germline (reference sequence). The length of the CDR3 is 15 residues. The full variable domain, in which reference TRBV7-7 and TRBJ2-3 provide the parts outside the CDR3, is GAGVSQSPRYKVTKRGQDVTLRCDPISSHATLYWYQQALGQGPEFLTYFNYEAQPDKSGLPSDRFSAERPEGSISTLTIQRTEQRDSAMYRCASSEGAGGTDTQYFGPGTRLTVL.

The chain couples TRBV18 to TRBJ2-7, with a possible D match to TRBD2 (6 bases). The length of the CDR3 is 12 residues. CDR1 is KGHSH and CDR2 is LQKENI in the germline V gene. Trimming removed 6 bases from V and 2 bases from J, with 8 bases in between. This CDR3 reads CASSSGAYEQYF. As DNA, the CDR3 is TGTGCCAGCTCCTCGGGGGCCTACGAGCAGTACTTC. The entire variable domain, with the rest obtained from reference TRBV18 and TRBJ2-7, is as follows: NAGVMQNPRHLVRRRGQEARLRCSPMKGHSHVYWYRQLPEEGLKFMVYLQKENIIDESGMPKERFSAEFPKEGPSILRIQQVVRGDSAAYFCASSSGAYEQYFGPGTRLTVT.

The genes are TRBV10-3 and TRBJ1-3; possible D gene TRBD1, 5 bases. Per the germline V gene, CDR1 is ENHRY and CDR2 is SYGVKD. V was clipped by 5 bases and J by 0 bases, with 17 bases between them. This CDR3 contains 17 residues. In DNA form, the CDR3 reads TGTGCCATCAGTAAGGGGTTAGTGGGTCTCTCTGGAAACACCATATATTTT. Translating it yields CAISKGLVGLSGNTIYF.

The genes are TRBV19 and TRBJ1-5; no reliable D call. This CDR3 has 15 amino acids. V lost 3 bases, J lost 2 bases, and 11 bases lay in between. CDR1 is LNHDA, CDR2 SQIVND, per germline (reference sequence). Written as DNA, the CDR3 is TGTGCCAGTAGTATTCGGGGTAGGGGCAATCAGCCCCAGCATTTT. Its translation: CASSIRGRGNQPQHF. Full variable domain (missing parts from reference TRBV19 and TRBJ1-5): DGGITQSPKYLFRKEGQNVTLSCEQNLNHDAMYWYRQDPGQGLRLIYYSQIVNDFQKGDIAEGYSVSREKKESFPLTVTSAQKNPTAFYLCASSIRGRGNQPQHFGDGTRLSIL.

The chain uses TRBV5-1 and TRBJ1-4; 7 nucleotides align to TRBD1. Germline trimming cut 2 bases from V and 3 bases from J; bases unmatched to any gene: 4. The CDR3 covers 15 residues. The V gene's germline CDR1 is SGHRS and CDR2 YFSETQ. This CDR3 reads CASSLNRGANEKLFF. The CDR3 nucleotides are TGCGCCAGCAGCTTAAACAGGGGTGCTAATGAAAAACTGTTTTTT.

This clone was counted between two and nine times. The gene calls are TRBV30 and TRBJ1-1, with D perhaps TRBD1 (5 bases). Trimming shortened V by 0 bases and J by 0 bases, and 14 bases separated the two germline ends. This CDR3 region has 16 residues. The germline V gene has CDR1 GTSNPN and CDR2 SVGIG (reference sequence). CDR3 amino acids: CAWSVPTTAMNTEAFF. In DNA form, the CDR3 reads TGTGCCTGGAGTGTACCCACGACAGCCATGAACACTGAAGCTTTCTTT.